This T cell receptor beta chain is from a study of CD8 T cells in Susac syndrome. Random hexamers served to reverse transcribe roughly 0.45 to 1 ug RNA. Each CDR3 protein is one row after TCRdb ran MiXCR on the immunoSEQ multiplex PCR reads. The table lists about 300,000 distinct CDR3 sequences, approximately 91% of them singletons. V was pared by 2 bases and J by 8 bases, with 9 bases between. Germline assignment: CDR1 SQVTM and CDR2 ANQGSEA. This CDR3 region has 11 residues. TCR beta sequencing was performed on blood CD8+ and CD4+ T cells. The multiple sclerosis controls consisted of treatment-naive patients with relapsing-remitting disease, either stable or active.

This sequence originates from a human donor with multiple sclerosis. The specimen sequenced was CD8+ T cells from PBMCs. The chain couples TRBV29-1 to TRBJ1-2; tentative D call: TRBD1 (5 bases). The CDR3 loop is CSVETGGGYTF. The CDR3 DNA sequence: TGCAGCGTTGAAACAGGAGGGGGCTACACCTTC.